This record covers a single T cell receptor (beta chain). Its antigen is not known. Germline CDR1 SGHTA, CDR2 FQGNSA. The length of the CDR3 is 13 residues. The V gene lost 5 bases and the J gene lost 7 bases, with 15 bases spanning the gap. This entry comes from a study of beta chain features in type 1 diabetes. Study-wide points: Patients and controls would be equally affected if PCR favored shorter templates. Across all four CD4+ subsets, people with type 1 diabetes showed modestly shorter TCRB CDR3s.

TCRB transcripts that were expressed got sequenced, as all of the isolated RNA had been reverse transcribed. The repertoire was sequenced with immunoSEQ multiplex PCR; TCRdb's copy has only in-frame clones and lacks some. The table lists fewer than 500,000 clones, 14% of them singletons, with about 0.034% in the top ten. Input material: naive CD4+ T cells from blood. This chain joins TRBV7-2 and TRBJ2-7; D assignment may be TRBD1 or TRBD2 (5 bases each). The origin of this receptor is a man aged 30 to 39 in good health. CDR3 in amino acids: CASSRVRGREQYF. CDR3 DNA: TGTGCCAGCAGCAGGGTCCGGGGCCGAGAGCAGTACTTC.